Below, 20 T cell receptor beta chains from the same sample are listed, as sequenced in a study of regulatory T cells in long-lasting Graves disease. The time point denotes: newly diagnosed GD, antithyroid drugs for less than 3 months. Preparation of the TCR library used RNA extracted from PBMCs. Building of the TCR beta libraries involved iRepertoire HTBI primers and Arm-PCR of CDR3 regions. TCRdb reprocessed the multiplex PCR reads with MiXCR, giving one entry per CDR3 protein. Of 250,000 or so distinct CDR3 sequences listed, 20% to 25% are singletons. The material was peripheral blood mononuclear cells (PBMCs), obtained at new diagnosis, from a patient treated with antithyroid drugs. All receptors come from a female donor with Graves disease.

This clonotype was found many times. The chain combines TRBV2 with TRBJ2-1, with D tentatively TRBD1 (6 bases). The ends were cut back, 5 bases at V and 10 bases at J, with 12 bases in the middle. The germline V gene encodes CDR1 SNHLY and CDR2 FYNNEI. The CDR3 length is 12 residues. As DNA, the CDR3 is TGTGCCAGCAGTAAAAACAGGGTAGAGCAGTTCTTC. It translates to CASSKNRVEQFF.

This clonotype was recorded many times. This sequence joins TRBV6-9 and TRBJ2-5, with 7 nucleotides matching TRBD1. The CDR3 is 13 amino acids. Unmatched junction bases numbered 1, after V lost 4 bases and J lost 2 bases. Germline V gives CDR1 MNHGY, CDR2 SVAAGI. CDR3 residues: CASSWDRQETQYF. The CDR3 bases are TGTGCCAGCAGTTGGGACAGACAAGAGACCCAGTACTTC.

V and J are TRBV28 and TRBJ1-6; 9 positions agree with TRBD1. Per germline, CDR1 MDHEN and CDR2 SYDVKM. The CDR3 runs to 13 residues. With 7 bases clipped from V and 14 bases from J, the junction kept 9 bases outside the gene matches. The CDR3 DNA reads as TGTGCCAGCATCCCGACAGGGGGATGGTCCCTCCACTTT. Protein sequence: CASIPTGGWSLHF.

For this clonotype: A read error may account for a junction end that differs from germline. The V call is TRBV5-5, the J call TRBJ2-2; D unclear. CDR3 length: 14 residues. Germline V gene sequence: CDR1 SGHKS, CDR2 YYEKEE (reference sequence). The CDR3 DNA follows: TGCGCCAGCAGCCAAGAAACCAGTACCGGGGAGCTGTTTTTT. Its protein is CASSQETSTGELFF.

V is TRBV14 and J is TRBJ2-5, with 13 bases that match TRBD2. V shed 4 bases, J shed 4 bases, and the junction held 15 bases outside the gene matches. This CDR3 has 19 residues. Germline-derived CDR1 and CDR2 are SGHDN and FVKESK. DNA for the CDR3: TGTGCCAGCAGCCTAAGAAGGGGGACGGGACTAGCGGGAAGAGAGACCCAGTACTTC. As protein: CASSLRRGTGLAGRETQYF.

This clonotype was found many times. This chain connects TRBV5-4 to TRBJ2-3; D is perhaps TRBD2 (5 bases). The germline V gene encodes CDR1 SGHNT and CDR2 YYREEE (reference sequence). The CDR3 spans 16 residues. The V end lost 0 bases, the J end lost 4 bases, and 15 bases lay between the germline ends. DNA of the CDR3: TGTGCCAGCAGCTTGGATGGGTGGGAGCGGCCAGATACGCAGTATTTT. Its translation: CASSLDGWERPDTQYF.

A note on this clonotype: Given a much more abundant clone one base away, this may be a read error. The CDR3 nucleotides are TGTGCCAGCAGCTCCCTACGACAAGCTGAAGCTCTCTTT. This sequence encodes CASSSLRQAEALF. The V and J genes are TRBV11-3 and TRBJ1-1; D is unclear. The CDR3 spans 13 residues. Looked up from germline, CDR1 is SGHNT and CDR2 is YENEEA.

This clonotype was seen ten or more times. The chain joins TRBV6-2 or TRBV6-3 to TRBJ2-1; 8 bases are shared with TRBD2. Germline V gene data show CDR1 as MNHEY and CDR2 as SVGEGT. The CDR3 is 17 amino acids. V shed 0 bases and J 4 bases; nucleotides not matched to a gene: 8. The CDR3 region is CASSYSGAGRGYNEQFF. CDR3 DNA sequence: TGTGCCAGCAGTTACTCGGGGGCCGGGAGGGGTTACAATGAGCAGTTCTTC.

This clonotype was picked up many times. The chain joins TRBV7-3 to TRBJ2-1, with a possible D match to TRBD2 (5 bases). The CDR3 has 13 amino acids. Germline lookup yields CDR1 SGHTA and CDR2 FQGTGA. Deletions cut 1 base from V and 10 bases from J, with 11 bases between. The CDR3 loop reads CASSLSFGEEQFF. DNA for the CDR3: TGTGCCAGCAGCTTAAGTTTCGGGGAAGAGCAGTTCTTC. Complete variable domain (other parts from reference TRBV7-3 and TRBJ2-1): GAGVSQTPSNKVTEKGKYVELRCDPISGHTALYWYRQSLGQGPEFLIYFQGTGAADDSGLPNDRFFAVRPEGSVSTLKIQRTERGDSAVYLCASSLSFGEEQFFGPGTRLTVL.

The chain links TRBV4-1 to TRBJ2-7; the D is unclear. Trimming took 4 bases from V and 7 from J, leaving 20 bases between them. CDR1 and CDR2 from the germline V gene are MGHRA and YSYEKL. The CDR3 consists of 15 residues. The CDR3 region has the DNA TGCGCCAGCAGCCCCGTTAGGGCAAGCTCTCGGGAGCAGTACTTC. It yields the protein CASSPVRASSREQYF.

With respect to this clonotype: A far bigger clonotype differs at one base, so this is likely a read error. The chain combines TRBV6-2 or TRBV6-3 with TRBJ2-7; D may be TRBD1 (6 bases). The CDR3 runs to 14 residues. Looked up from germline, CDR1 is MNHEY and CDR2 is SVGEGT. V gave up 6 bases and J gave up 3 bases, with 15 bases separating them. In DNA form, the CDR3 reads TGTGCCAGCAGATTGGCAGGGGTATACTACGAGCAGTACTTC. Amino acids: CASRLAGVYYEQYF.

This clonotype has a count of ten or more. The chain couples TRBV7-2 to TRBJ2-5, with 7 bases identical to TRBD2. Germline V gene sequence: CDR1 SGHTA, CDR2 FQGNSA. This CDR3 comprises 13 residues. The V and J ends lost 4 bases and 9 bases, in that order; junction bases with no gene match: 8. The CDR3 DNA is TGTGCCAGCAGCTCGATCGCGGGGGAGGCCCAGTACTTC. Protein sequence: CASSSIAGEAQYF.

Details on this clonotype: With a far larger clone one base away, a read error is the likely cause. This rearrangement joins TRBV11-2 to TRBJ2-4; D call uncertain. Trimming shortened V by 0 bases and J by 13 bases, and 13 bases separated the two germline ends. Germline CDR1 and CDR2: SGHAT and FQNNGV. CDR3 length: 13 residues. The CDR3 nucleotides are TGTGCCAGCAGCTTAGAATCGGCATCTGAGCAGTACTTC. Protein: CASSLESASEQYF.

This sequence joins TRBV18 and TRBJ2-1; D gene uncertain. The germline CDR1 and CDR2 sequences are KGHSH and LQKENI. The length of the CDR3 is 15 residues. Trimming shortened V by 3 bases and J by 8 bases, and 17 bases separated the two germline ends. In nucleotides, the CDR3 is TGTGCCAGCTCACCCACCAGTGGCCTTGTGGATGAGCAGTTCTTC. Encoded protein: CASSPTSGLVDEQFF.

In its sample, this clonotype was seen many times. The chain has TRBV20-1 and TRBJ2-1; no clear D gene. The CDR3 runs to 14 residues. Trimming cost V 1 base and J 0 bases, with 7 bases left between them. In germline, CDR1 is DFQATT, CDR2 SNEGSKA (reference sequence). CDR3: CSARVDTSYNEQFF. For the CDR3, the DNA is TGCAGTGCTAGAGTAGACACCTCCTACAATGAGCAGTTCTTC.

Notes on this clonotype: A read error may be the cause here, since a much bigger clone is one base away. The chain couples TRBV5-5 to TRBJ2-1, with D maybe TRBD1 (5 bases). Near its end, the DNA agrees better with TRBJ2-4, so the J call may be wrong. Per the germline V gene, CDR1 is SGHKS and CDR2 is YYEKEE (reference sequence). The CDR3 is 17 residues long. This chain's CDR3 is CVSSLRQGLLGKNIQYF. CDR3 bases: TGTGTCAGCAGCTTGAGGCAGGGTCTGCTAGGCAAAAACATTCAGTACTTC.

CDR3 residues: CASSRTGMNSPLHF. CDR3 DNA: TGTGCCAGCAGCCGTACAGGGATGAATTCACCCCTCCACTTT. The chain employs TRBV14 and TRBJ1-6; the D gene is possibly TRBD1 (6 bases). Germline V gene data show CDR1 as SGHDN and CDR2 as FVKESK. Trimming left V 4 bases short and J 7 bases short, with 11 bases between. The CDR3 length is 14 residues.

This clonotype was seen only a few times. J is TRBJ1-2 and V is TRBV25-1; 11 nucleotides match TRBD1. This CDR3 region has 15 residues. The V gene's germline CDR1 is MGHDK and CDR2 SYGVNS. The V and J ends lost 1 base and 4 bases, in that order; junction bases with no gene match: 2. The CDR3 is CASSESGTGGYGYTF. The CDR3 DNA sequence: TGTGCCAGCAGTGAATCCGGGACAGGGGGCTATGGCTACACCTTC.

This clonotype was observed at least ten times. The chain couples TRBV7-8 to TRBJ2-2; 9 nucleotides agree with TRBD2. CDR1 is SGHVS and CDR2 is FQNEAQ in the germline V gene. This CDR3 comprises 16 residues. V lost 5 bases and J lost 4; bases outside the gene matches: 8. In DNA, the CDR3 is TGTGCCAGCAGCCCCACTCTAGCGGGACCCACCGGGGAGCTGTTTTTT. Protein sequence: CASSPTLAGPTGELFF.

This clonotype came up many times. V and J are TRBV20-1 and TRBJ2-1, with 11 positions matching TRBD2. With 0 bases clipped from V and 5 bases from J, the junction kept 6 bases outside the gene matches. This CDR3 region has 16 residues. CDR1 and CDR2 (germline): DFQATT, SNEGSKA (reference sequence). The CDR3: CSARDAGTSGNNEQFF. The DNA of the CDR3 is TGCAGTGCTAGAGACGCCGGGACTAGCGGTAACAATGAGCAGTTCTTC.